The present T cell receptor (beta chain) was sequenced within a study of cytomegalovirus exposure and HLA in healthy donors. The V segment lost 5 bases and the J segment 2 bases; nucleotides outside the gene matches: 3. Germline V lookup: CDR1 SEHNR, CDR2 FQNEAQ (reference sequence). The CDR3 runs to 14 residues. Vbeta (60) and Jbeta (13) primers were used in the PCR. Here immunoSEQ multiplex PCR was the method, and the copy in TCRdb shows in-frame clones only, minus some. The sample holds some 71,000 clones; 70% to 80% are singletons and the top ten take 2.5% to 3.5%. The sample holds a few counts of this clone.

The chain joins TRBV7-9 to TRBJ2-1; 7 bases match TRBD2. Sequenced: PBMCs. The clonotype originates from a man aged 18 to 30 in good health and CMV-seronegative. CDR3 nucleotide sequence: TGTGCCAGCAGCCCCGGGACTACCTACAATGAGCAGTTCTTC. The encoded protein is CASSPGTTYNEQFF.